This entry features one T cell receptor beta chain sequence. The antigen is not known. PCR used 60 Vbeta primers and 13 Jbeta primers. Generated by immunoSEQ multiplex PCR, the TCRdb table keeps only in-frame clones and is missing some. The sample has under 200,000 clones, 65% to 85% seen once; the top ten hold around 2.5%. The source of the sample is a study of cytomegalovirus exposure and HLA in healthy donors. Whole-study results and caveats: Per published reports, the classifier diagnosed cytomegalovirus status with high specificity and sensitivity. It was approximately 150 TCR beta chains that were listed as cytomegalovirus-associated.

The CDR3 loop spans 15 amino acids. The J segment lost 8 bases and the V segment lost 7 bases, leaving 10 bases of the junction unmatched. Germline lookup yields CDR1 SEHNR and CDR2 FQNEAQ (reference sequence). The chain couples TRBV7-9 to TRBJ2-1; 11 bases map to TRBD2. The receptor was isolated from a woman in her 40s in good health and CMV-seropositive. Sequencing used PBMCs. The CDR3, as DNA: TGTGCCAGCATCCCACTAGCGGGAGTGTTACATGAGCAGTTCTTC. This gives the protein CASIPLAGVLHEQFF. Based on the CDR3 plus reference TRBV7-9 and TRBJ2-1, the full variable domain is DTGVSQNPRHKITKRGQNVTFRCDPISEHNRLYWYRQTLGQGPEFLTYFQNEAQLEKSRLLSDRFSAERPKGSFSTLEIQRTEQGDSAMYLCASIPLAGVLHEQFFGPGTRLTVL.